These T cell receptor beta chains were read from a single sample in a study of CXCR3-negative and CXCR3-positive naive CD8 T cells. TCRdb reanalyzed the 5' RACE reads and collapses them to one entry per CDR3 protein, without DNA. This sample's table has 100,000 or so distinct CDR3 sequences. Sequencing was done on a sample of naive CXCR3- CD8+ T cells from blood. These receptors were taken from a human donor in good health. Some clones in this sample may be carry-over from other donors' samples. Each CDR3 is given with its conserved first and last residue. Each record gives: J gene, V gene, CDR3 protein.

TRBJ2-1 | TRBV12-3/TRBV12-4 | CASSLVDRRENEQFF
TRBJ2-7 | TRBV20-1 | CSAKGQYSYEQYF
TRBJ1-1 | TRBV4-1 | CASSLPIGDGTEAFF
TRBJ2-7 | TRBV5-1 | CASSLTGAGLAGYEQYF
TRBJ2-7 | TRBV27 | CASTISGGKSYEQYF
TRBJ2-3 | TRBV6-2/TRBV6-3 | CASSSLWKDTQYF
TRBJ2-1 | TRBV28 | CASSPQGLAYSYNEQFF
TRBJ2-7 | TRBV28 | CASSLLGTGSNEQYF
TRBJ2-7 | TRBV29-1 | CSVSVGTGSEQYF
TRBJ2-7 | TRBV11-2 | CASSLEAHDGYEQYF
TRBJ1-2 | TRBV5-1 | CASSSEANYGYTF
TRBJ2-1 | TRBV12-3/TRBV12-4 | CASLWRGAHNEQFF
TRBJ2-3 | TRBV14 | CASSQAQLAGADTQYF
TRBJ2-7 | TRBV7-6 | CASSMGTTYEQYF
TRBJ1-4 | TRBV6-2/TRBV6-3 | CASSYMPVATNEKLFF
TRBJ2-7 | TRBV29-1 | CSVETYGSYEQYF
TRBJ1-2 | TRBV29-1 | CSVEPPEGFHLGYTF
TRBJ2-7 | TRBV20-1 | CSARDLSYEQYF
TRBJ2-1 | TRBV27 | CASRRLAEPGCFF
TRBJ2-7 | TRBV6-2/TRBV6-3 | CASMGTPNYEQYF
TRBJ2-5 | TRBV7-9 | CASSLERPQETQYF
TRBJ2-5 | TRBV10-3 | CAISEEGGGETQYF
TRBJ1-1 | TRBV20-1 | CSARDLLMNTEAFF
TRBJ2-1 | TRBV7-2 | CASSSEGGQYNEQFF
TRBJ2-1 | TRBV2 | CASSGVQNEQFF
TRBJ2-1 | TRBV10-3 | CAISEASGRMAYNEQFF
TRBJ2-7 | TRBV20-1 | CSASLWTSGFYEQYF
TRBJ1-2 | TRBV6-2/TRBV6-3 | CASSYTGTGGHGYTF
TRBJ2-1 | TRBV29-1 | CSVLGLAGSYNEQFF
TRBJ2-3 | TRBV5-3 | CARSYVGSGTDTQYF
TRBJ2-2 | TRBV5-6 | CASSLAESNTGELFF
TRBJ1-1 | TRBV30 | CAWSARDRDIEAFF
TRBJ2-2 | TRBV3-1 | CAGGSNTGELFF
TRBJ2-4 | TRBV5-4 | CASSSEAAKNIQYF
TRBJ2-6 | TRBV7-9 | CASSARNPLSGANVLTF
TRBJ2-7 | TRBV11-2 | CASSSGTSPYEQYF
TRBJ2-7 | TRBV5-1 | CASRLAASYEQYF
TRBJ2-1 | TRBV11-2 | CASSLGQGNYNEQFF
TRBJ1-1 | TRBV20-1 | CSARIGAANTEAFF
TRBJ2-3 | TRBV7-9 | CASSLEEAGGSDTQYF
TRBJ2-7 | TRBV29-1 | CSVPGRSYEQYF
TRBJ2-7 | TRBV6-5 | CASSEYDRAEQYF
TRBJ2-7 | TRBV29-1 | CSVDFGGTYEQYF
TRBJ1-1 | TRBV5-1 | CASSLEGNTEAFF
TRBJ1-1 | TRBV2 | CANGGPTEAFF
TRBJ2-2 | TRBV9 | CASSQPRGQGNTGELFF
TRBJ2-1 | TRBV6-1 | CASSEEWGANNEQFF
TRBJ1-1 | TRBV15 | CATSRSRPGGRSTEAFF
TRBJ1-1 | TRBV29-1 | CSVEGDRVRSNTEAFF
TRBJ1-6 | TRBV6-2/TRBV6-3 | CASSYGQDHSPLHF
TRBJ1-5 | TRBV28 | CASSFSGPLPQPQHF
TRBJ2-1 | TRBV7-3 | CASSPVAGGPQFF
TRBJ2-7 | TRBV6-5 | CASKAWTGATYEQYF
TRBJ2-1 | TRBV28 | CASSLGLAGAYNEQFF
TRBJ2-7 | TRBV25-1 | CASSVSYEQYF
TRBJ1-6 | TRBV12-3/TRBV12-4 | CASSLSSSGSPLHF
TRBJ1-1 | TRBV11-1 | CASSLESLMRGKGGLMNTEAFF
TRBJ2-7 | TRBV29-1 | CSGQGVSYEQYF
TRBJ2-7 | TRBV7-9 | CASSPRVGQAYEQYF